These 10 T cell receptor beta chains came from one sample sequenced in a study of shared clonotypes between healthy human individuals. Clones were read by immunoSEQ multiplex PCR, and TCRdb kept only the in-frame ones, dropping some. Of about 580,000 clones listed, more than 95% are singletons. CD45RO-negative, CCR7-positively selected cells formed the naive CD8 fraction, excluding terminally differentiated effector memory CD45RA+ cells. Input material: naive CD8+ T cells sorted from blood. Receptor source: a man aged 25 to 45 in good health.

The V and J genes are TRBV7-2 and TRBJ2-7, with D possibly TRBD2 on 5 matching bases. This CDR3 has 14 residues. V lost 7 bases to trimming and J lost 6 bases, with 19 bases between them. Germline V lookup: CDR1 SGHTA, CDR2 FQGNSA. CDR3 DNA: TGTGCCAGCACCGATAGCGTCTCGATTCCCGAGCAGTACTTC. This gives the protein CASTDSVSIPEQYF.

This clone was seen a single time. This chain joins TRBV7-9 and TRBJ1-5; TRBD1 might be the D (6 bases). The CDR3 totals 16 residues. Trimming took 5 bases from V and 5 from J, leaving 19 bases between them. Germline V gene data show CDR1 as SEHNR and CDR2 as FQNEAQ (reference sequence). CDR3 coding DNA: TGTGCCAGCAGCCCTAGTCGGGGGCCGAGGGATCAGCCCCAGCATTTT. Translated, it gives CASSPSRGPRDQPQHF.

The CDR3 here is CAWSLTSGGAEEQFF. As DNA, the CDR3 is TGTGCCTGGAGTTTGACTAGCGGGGGGGCGGAGGAGCAGTTCTTC. The chain recombines TRBV30 with TRBJ2-1; the match to TRBD2 covers 14 bases. The CDR3 runs to 15 residues. The trim removed 2 bases at V and 10 bases at J, leaving 7 bases unmatched. Germline lookup yields CDR1 GTSNPN and CDR2 SVGIG (reference sequence).

This chain joins TRBV4-1 and TRBJ2-5; 13 bases are a match to TRBD2. Germline-derived CDR1 and CDR2 are MGHRA and YSYEKL. The CDR3 sequence is 18 residues long. V shed 4 bases, J shed 5 bases, and the junction held 13 bases outside the gene matches. CDR3 amino acids: CASSLGLAGAGTTETQYF. The DNA of the CDR3 is TGCGCCAGCAGCCTCGGACTAGCGGGAGCAGGGACGACGGAGACCCAGTACTTC.

The chain employs TRBV9 and TRBJ2-7; TRBD2 agrees at 8 bases. The CDR3 is 14 residues long. Per the germline V gene, CDR1 is SGDLS and CDR2 is YYNGEE. After removal of 0 bases from V and 2 bases from J, the junction contained 1 base not matched to a gene. The CDR3 coding sequence is TGTGCCAGCAGCGTAGCGGGAGGGCCCTACGAGCAGTACTTC. Translating gives CASSVAGGPYEQYF.

The chain employs TRBV5-1 and TRBJ2-7; the match to TRBD1 covers 7 bases. Germline V gives CDR1 SGHRS, CDR2 YFSETQ. Trimming removed 1 base from V and 2 bases from J; junction bases left unmatched: 3. This CDR3 has 14 residues. Here the CDR3 reads CASSLRDSPYEQYF. The CDR3 bases are TGCGCCAGCAGCTTGAGGGACAGCCCCTACGAGCAGTACTTC.

The chain couples TRBV7-7 to TRBJ2-2; D might be TRBD1 (7 bases). From germline, CDR1 is SSHAT and CDR2 FNYEAQ (reference sequence). The CDR3 has 13 residues. This CDR3 is CASAQGGAGELFF. The CDR3 DNA sequence: TGTGCTAGCGCTCAGGGGGGTGCCGGGGAGCTGTTTTTT.

This rearrangement joins TRBV27 to TRBJ2-7; a possible D gene is TRBD1 (7 bases). Trimming cost V 2 bases and J 3 bases, with 17 bases left between them. CDR3 size: 16 residues. From germline, CDR1 is MNHEY and CDR2 SMNVEV (reference sequence). The CDR3 here is CASSLEGGTVVYEQYF. The CDR3 coding sequence is TGTGCCAGCAGTTTAGAAGGGGGGACAGTGGTCTACGAGCAGTACTTC.

The V call is TRBV7-9, the J call TRBJ1-2; 7 positions match TRBD1. The ends lost 1 base at V and 4 bases at J; junction bases unmatched: 6. The length of the CDR3 is 15 residues. Germline-derived CDR1 and CDR2 are SEHNR and FQNEAQ (reference sequence). The CDR3 spells CASSLVGRGIYGYTF. DNA of the CDR3: TGTGCCAGCAGCTTAGTGGGCAGGGGGATCTATGGCTACACCTTC.

V gene TRBV7-9 combines with J gene TRBJ2-7, with 7 bases that match TRBD1. In germline, CDR1 is SEHNR, CDR2 FQNEAQ (reference sequence). V was clipped by 5 bases and J by 1 base; unmatched bases: 14. There are 17 residues in the CDR3. CDR3 sequence: CASSQALQRDSSYEQYF. The CDR3 DNA reads as TGTGCCAGCAGCCAAGCACTTCAACGGGACAGTTCCTACGAGCAGTACTTC. Full variable domain (remainder filled in from reference TRBV7-9 and TRBJ2-7): DTGVSQNPRHKITKRGQNVTFRCDPISEHNRLYWYRQTLGQGPEFLTYFQNEAQLEKSRLLSDRFSAERPKGSFSTLEIQRTEQGDSAMYLCASSQALQRDSSYEQYFGPGTRLTVT.